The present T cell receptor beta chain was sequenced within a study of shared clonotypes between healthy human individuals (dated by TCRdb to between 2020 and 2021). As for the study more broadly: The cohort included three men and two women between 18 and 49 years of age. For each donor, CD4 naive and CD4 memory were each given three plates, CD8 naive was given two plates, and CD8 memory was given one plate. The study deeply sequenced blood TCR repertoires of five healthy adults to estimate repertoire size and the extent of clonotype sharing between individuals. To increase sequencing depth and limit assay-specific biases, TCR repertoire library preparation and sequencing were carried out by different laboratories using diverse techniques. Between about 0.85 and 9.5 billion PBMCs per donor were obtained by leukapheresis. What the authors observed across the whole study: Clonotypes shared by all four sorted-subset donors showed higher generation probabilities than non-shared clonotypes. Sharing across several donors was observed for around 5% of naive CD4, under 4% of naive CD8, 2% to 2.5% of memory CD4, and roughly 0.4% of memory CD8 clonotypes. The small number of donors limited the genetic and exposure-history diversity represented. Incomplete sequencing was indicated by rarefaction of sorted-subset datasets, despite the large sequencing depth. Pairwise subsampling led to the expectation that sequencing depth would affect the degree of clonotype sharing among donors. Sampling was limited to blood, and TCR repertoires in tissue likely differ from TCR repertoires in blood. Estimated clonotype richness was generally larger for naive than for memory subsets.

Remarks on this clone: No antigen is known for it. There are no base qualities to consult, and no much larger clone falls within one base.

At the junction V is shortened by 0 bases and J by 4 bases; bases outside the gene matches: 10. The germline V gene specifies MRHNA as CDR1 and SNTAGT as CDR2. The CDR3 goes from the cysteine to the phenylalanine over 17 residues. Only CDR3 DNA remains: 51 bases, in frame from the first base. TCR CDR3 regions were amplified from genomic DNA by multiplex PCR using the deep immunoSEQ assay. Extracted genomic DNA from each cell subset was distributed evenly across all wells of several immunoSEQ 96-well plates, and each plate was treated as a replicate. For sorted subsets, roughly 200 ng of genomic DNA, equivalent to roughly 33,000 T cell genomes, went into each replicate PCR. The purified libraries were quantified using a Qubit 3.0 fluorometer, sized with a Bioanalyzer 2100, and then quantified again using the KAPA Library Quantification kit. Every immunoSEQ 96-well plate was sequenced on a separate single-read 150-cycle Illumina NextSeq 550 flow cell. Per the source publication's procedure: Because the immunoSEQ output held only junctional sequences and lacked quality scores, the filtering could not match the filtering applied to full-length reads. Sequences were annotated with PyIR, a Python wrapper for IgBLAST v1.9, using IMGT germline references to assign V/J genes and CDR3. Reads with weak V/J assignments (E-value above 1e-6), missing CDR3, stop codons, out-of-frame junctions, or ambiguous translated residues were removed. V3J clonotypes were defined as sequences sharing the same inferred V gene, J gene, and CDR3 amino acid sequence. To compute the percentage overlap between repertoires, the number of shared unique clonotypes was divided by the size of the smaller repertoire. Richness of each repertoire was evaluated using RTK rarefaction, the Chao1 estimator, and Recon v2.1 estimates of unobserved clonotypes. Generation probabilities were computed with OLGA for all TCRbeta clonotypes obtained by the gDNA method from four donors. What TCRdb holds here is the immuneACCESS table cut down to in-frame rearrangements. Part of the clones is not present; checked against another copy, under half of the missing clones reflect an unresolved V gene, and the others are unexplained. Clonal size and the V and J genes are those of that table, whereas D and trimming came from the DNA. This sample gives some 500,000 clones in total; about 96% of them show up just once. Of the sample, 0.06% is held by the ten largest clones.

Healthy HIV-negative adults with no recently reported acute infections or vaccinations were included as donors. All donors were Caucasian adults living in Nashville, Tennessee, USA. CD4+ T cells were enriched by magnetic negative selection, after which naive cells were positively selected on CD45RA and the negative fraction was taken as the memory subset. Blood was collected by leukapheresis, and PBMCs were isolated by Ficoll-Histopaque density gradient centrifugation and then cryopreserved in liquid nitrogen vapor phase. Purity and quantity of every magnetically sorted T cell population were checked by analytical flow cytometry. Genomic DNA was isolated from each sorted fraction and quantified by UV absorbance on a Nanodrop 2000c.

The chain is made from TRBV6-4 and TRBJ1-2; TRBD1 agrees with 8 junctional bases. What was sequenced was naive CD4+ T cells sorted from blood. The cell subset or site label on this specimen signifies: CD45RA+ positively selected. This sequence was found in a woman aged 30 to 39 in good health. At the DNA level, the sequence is TGTGCCAGCAGTGACTCGAGTACAGGGGGTTTGGGCTATGGCTACACCTTC. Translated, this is CASSDSSTGGLGYGYTF.